This passage covers 22 T cell receptor beta chains from one sample sequenced in a study of cytomegalovirus exposure and HLA in healthy donors. PCR used 60 Vbeta primers and 13 Jbeta primers. The protocol was immunoSEQ multiplex PCR, while the TCRdb copy is restricted to in-frame clones and leaves out a portion. The sample has around 170,000 clones; 81% are singletons. Sample: PBMCs. Receptors originate from a middle-aged man in good health and CMV-seronegative.

This chain links TRBV11-2 with TRBJ1-1, with D possibly TRBD1 on 6 matching bases. Germline CDR1 and CDR2: SGHAT and FQNNGV. The CDR3 contains 15 residues. V was shortened by 5 bases and J by 1 base, with 14 bases between the two germline ends. Here the CDR3 reads CASSHAGAENTEAFF. CDR3 in DNA: TGTGCCAGCAGCCATGCGGGGGCGGAGAACACTGAAGCTTTCTTT.

The chain carries TRBV5-4 and TRBJ1-2; D is possibly TRBD1 (6 bases). Trimming cost V 0 bases and J 7 bases, with 16 bases left between them. The CDR3 has 15 amino acids. Germline lookup yields CDR1 SGHNT and CDR2 YYREEE (reference sequence). As DNA, the CDR3 is TGTGCCAGCAGCTTGGGGGCGGCGGGGGCGGGTGGCTACACCTTC. Translation gives CASSLGAAGAGGYTF.

This clone was seen a single time. The rearrangement uses TRBV4-1 and TRBJ1-1, with 10 bases identical to TRBD1. V was pared by 0 bases and J by 4 bases, with 2 bases of the junction left unmatched. The CDR3 is 15 residues long. Germline V CDR1 and CDR2: MGHRA, YSYEKL. CDR3 residues: CASSQEGQGTTEAFF. The CDR3 bases are TGCGCCAGCAGCCAAGAGGGACAGGGGACCACTGAAGCTTTCTTT.

This chain joins TRBV19 and TRBJ2-2, with D tentatively TRBD1 (5 bases). The CDR3 extends over 14 amino acids. V was clipped by 11 bases and J by 1 base, with 14 bases between them. Per the germline V gene, CDR1 is LNHDA and CDR2 is SQIVND (reference sequence). CDR3 amino acids: CASKGTGNTGELFF. As DNA, the CDR3 is TGTGCCTCAAAGGGAACAGGGAACACCGGGGAGCTGTTTTTT.

The chain has TRBV18 and TRBJ1-1; D is possibly TRBD1 (5 bases). This CDR3 spans 16 amino acids. Germline V gene lookup returns CDR1 KGHSH and CDR2 LQKENI. Trimming removed 1 base from V and 2 bases from J, with 14 bases in between. The CDR3 protein is CASSPRSGNPNTEAFF. CDR3 nucleotides: TGTGCCAGCTCACCACGTTCAGGGAACCCAAACACTGAAGCTTTCTTT.

The chain recombines TRBV14 with TRBJ1-6; TRBD1 aligns across 10 bases. The CDR3 runs to 16 residues. J was trimmed by 6 bases and V by 4 bases; bases with no gene match: 6. Per germline, CDR1 SGHDN and CDR2 FVKESK. The CDR3 DNA follows: TGTGCCAGCAGCCTGACAGGGGGCATGGGTAATTCACCCCTCCACTTT. Its protein is CASSLTGGMGNSPLHF.

This clone appeared a single time. This chain connects TRBV6-5 to TRBJ1-1; 7 bases line up with TRBD1. This CDR3 region has 14 residues. The V gene end was trimmed by 0 bases and the J gene end by 7 bases; junction bases not matched to a gene: 5. CDR1 is MNHEY and CDR2 is SVGAGI in the germline V gene. The CDR3 here is CASSYSKGAFEAFF. The CDR3 DNA follows: TGTGCCAGCAGTTACTCGAAGGGGGCCTTTGAAGCTTTCTTT.

This chain uses TRBV6-5 with TRBJ2-1; tentatively, D is TRBD1 (7 bases). This CDR3 region has 15 residues. With 5 bases removed from V and 7 bases from J, the gap between germline ends came to 18 bases. CDR1 and CDR2 (germline): MNHEY, SVGAGI. CDR3 in DNA: TGTGCCAGCAGTGGCGGGACAGCAGTCGTAAATGAGCAGTTCTTC. It encodes CASSGGTAVVNEQFF.

V is TRBV27 and J is TRBJ2-7; 9 bases are a match to TRBD1. J was trimmed by 1 base and V by 4 bases; bases with no gene match: 5. The CDR3 runs 15 residues. CDR1 and CDR2 from the germline V gene are MNHEY and SMNVEV (reference sequence). The chain's CDR3 is CASSSRQGVSYEQYF. CDR3 DNA sequence: TGTGCCAGCAGTTCCCGACAGGGGGTTTCCTACGAGCAGTACTTC.

This chain joins TRBV30 and TRBJ1-2; unclear D gene. Germline V gene data show CDR1 as GTSNPN and CDR2 as SVGIG (reference sequence). The V gene lost 0 bases and the J gene lost 8 bases, with 22 bases spanning the gap. The CDR3 sequence is 16 residues long. The CDR3, as DNA: TGTGCCTGGAGTGTACGATGGGAGGCCCCATCGGAAGGCTACACCTTC. Protein sequence: CAWSVRWEAPSEGYTF.

The CDR3 loop reads CASSGRSSGTGGSYEQYF. Here the CDR3 DNA reads TGTGCCAGCAGCGGACGTTCTTCGGGGACAGGGGGCTCCTACGAGCAGTACTTC. The genes are TRBV9 and TRBJ2-7; TRBD1 aligns across 11 bases. CDR3 size: 18 residues. Germline V gives CDR1 SGDLS, CDR2 YYNGEE. The V segment lost 3 bases and the J segment 0 bases; nucleotides outside the gene matches: 11.

The CDR3 protein is CASSLAAGNQPQHF. In nucleotides, the CDR3 is TGTGCCAGCAGCTTAGCGGCGGGGAATCAGCCCCAGCATTTT. The rearrangement uses TRBV7-2 and TRBJ1-5; D is unclear. Trimming stripped 0 bases from V and 4 bases from J, with 7 bases between. The length of the CDR3 is 14 residues. CDR1 is SGHTA and CDR2 is FQGNSA in the germline V gene.

The rearrangement uses TRBV4-3 and TRBJ1-5; 7 positions match TRBD1. The germline gives CDR1 LGHNA, CDR2 YSLEER. Trimming removed 0 bases from V and 4 bases from J; junction bases left unmatched: 6. This CDR3 is 16 amino acids long. CDR3 sequence (DNA): TGCGCCAGCAGCCAAGAGCAAGGCAGGGGGAATCAGCCCCAGCATTTT. Residues: CASSQEQGRGNQPQHF.

The chain has TRBV15 and TRBJ2-5; 7 nucleotides line up with TRBD1. The J call may be in error: the DNA end matches TRBJ2-7 better. This CDR3 has 15 amino acids. CDR1 is LNHNV, CDR2 YYDKDF, per germline (reference sequence). The CDR3, as DNA: TGTGCCACCAGCAGAGATCCGGGACAGACCTACGAGCAGTACTTC. Protein sequence: CATSRDPGQTYEQYF.

The rearrangement links TRBV19 to TRBJ2-7, with 8 bases identical to TRBD2. The germline gives CDR1 LNHDA, CDR2 SQIVND (reference sequence). The CDR3 totals 14 residues. J was trimmed by 6 bases and V by 5 bases; bases with no gene match: 9. CDR3 residues: CASSPGTSGGEQYF. Here the CDR3 DNA reads TGTGCCAGTAGTCCAGGGACTAGTGGCGGCGAGCAGTACTTC.

In nucleotides, the CDR3 is TGTGCCAGCAGCGGGGGACAGGGGGGTTTAAACGAGCAGTACTTC. This encodes CASSGGQGGLNEQYF. The chain couples TRBV9 to TRBJ2-7, with TRBD1 identical over 11 bases. Germline V CDR1 and CDR2: SGDLS, YYNGEE. The CDR3 extends over 15 amino acids. The ends lost 3 bases at V and 5 bases at J; junction bases unmatched: 7.

The chain uses TRBV6-1 and TRBJ1-2, with a tentative D call TRBD1 (5 bases). The CDR3 spans 16 residues. The germline V gene has CDR1 MNHNS and CDR2 SASEGT. Trimming took 0 bases from V and 8 from J, leaving 19 bases between them. CDR3 in amino acids: CASSEAGGQVVGGYTF. The DNA for the CDR3 is TGTGCCAGCAGTGAAGCGGGGGGTCAGGTGGTGGGCGGCTACACCTTC.

The chain joins TRBV9 to TRBJ2-5; tentative D call: TRBD1 (6 bases). Trimming shortened V by 3 bases and J by 1 base, and 10 bases separated the two germline ends. Per the germline V gene, CDR1 is SGDLS and CDR2 is YYNGEE. The CDR3 is 14 amino acids. The CDR3 DNA is TGTGCCAGCAGCGGGGGGCCCCCCCAAGAGACCCAGTACTTC. The encoded protein is CASSGGPPQETQYF.

The rearrangement uses TRBV11-2 and TRBJ2-5, with 10 bases matching TRBD2. The germline gives CDR1 SGHAT, CDR2 FQNNGV. This CDR3 is built from 16 residues. After removal of 2 bases from V and 5 bases from J, the junction contained 8 bases not matched to a gene. The CDR3 DNA is TGTGCCAGCAGCTTAATGAAAGCGGGGGGGCCCGAGACCCAGTACTTC. Translated: CASSLMKAGGPETQYF.

A remark on this clone: No DNA is shown, since the ends of the CDR3 on it are uncertain; the CDR3 is the one TCRdb lists. This sequence joins TRBV21-1 and TRBJ1-6; TRBD1 reflects the table's D call only, with no check against the DNA. TRBV21-1 is a pseudogene locus. The CDR3 adds up to 21 amino acids, both ends counted. The CDR3 is CASSKAFRAYPCRSYNSPLHF.

The chain couples TRBV5-5 to TRBJ1-2; 8 bases are a match to TRBD1. J lost 8 bases, V lost 2 bases, and 5 bases had no gene match. This CDR3 comprises 13 residues. In germline, CDR1 is SGHKS, CDR2 YYEKEE (reference sequence). The CDR3 sequence: CASSFGQGDGYTF. CDR3 coding DNA: TGTGCCAGCAGCTTTGGACAGGGCGACGGCTACACCTTC.

The V gene is TRBV14, the J gene TRBJ1-1; D may be TRBD1 (5 bases). Trimming removed 1 base from V and 1 base from J, with 10 bases in between. Germline loops: CDR1 SGHDN, CDR2 FVKESK. The CDR3 loop spans 15 amino acids. The CDR3 DNA follows: TGTGCCAGCAGCCAAGCCGGACACCCGAACACTGAAGCTTTCTTT. Residues: CASSQAGHPNTEAFF.